This T cell receptor beta chain was profiled in a study of blood T cells in healthy people across ages. A second 7 to 11 cycle PCR used barcoded and J-beta primers. TCRdb reanalysed the 5' RACE reads using MiXCR and keeps one entry per CDR3 protein. This sample has 1.5 million to 2 million distinct CDR3 sequences, with 49% found just once. The table lists this clonotype with a few counts. Healthy Caucasian individuals from Russia aged about 6 to 90 were enrolled as donors. Each sample gave at least 7 million isolated PBMCs. The sequencing input was blood. This clonotype was sampled from a woman aged 40 to 50 in good health.

The CDR3 DNA sequence: TGTGCCAGCAGTTCCCCTCGCCACAACCCCTACGAGCAGTACTTC. Protein sequence: CASSSPRHNPYEQYF. The V call is TRBV28, the J call TRBJ2-7; D not resolved. V lost 4 bases to trimming and J lost 2 bases, with 15 bases between them. CDR3 length equals 15 residues. Germline V lookup: CDR1 MDHEN, CDR2 SYDVKM.